The subject of this entry is one TCR beta chain. The junction had 12 bases not matched to a gene; V was cut back by 7 bases and J by 6 bases. Germline V gives CDR1 SGHRS, CDR2 YFSETQ. The CDR3 totals 14 residues. Seattle patients were enrolled while actively infected and followed longitudinally. This sample is drawn from a study of blood T cell repertoires in COVID-19. Study summary: Sources were T cells, B-cell-depleted T cells, or PBMCs; the material itself was cDNA or gDNA.

Using immunoSEQ multiplex PCR, the repertoire was profiled, and TCRdb retains in-frame clones only, with some absent. The repertoire consists of 150,000 or so clones, with 75% to 90% occurring once and the leading ten covering about an eighth. The clonotype originates from a man between 18 and 35 years old with COVID-19, enrolled during active disease. The V call is TRBV5-1, the J call TRBJ1-2; 7 bases align to TRBD1. Material: peripheral blood. DNA of the CDR3: TGCGCCAGCCGGGTAGACAGGGAAACTCATGGCTACACCTTC. Its translation is CASRVDRETHGYTF.